Listed below are T cell receptor beta chains from one sample, sequenced in a study of blood T cell repertoires in COVID-19. The repertoire was sequenced with immunoSEQ multiplex PCR; TCRdb's copy has only in-frame clones and lacks some. The profile covers over 200,000 clones, with 85% to 90% appearing a single time and 9.5% to 13% taken by the ten largest. The sample taken for sequencing was peripheral blood. These receptors all come from a man aged 50 to 60 with COVID-19, enrolled during active disease. The CDR3 runs from the conserved cysteine through the conserved F or W. The order of the fields is V gene, D gene, J gene, clone size, CDR3 protein, CDR3 DNA. D genes are given only for firm matches. Only some rows state a clone size, as once, few, many or a class for expanded clones.

v_call: TRBV30
d_call: -
j_call: TRBJ1-4
clone_size: once
cdr3_aa: CAWSSQDLKLFF
cdr3_nt: TGTGCCTGGAGTTCACAAGATCTAAAACTGTTTTTT

v_call: TRBV11-3
d_call: -
j_call: TRBJ2-1
clone_size: -
cdr3_aa: CASSLEGTYNEQFF
cdr3_nt: TGTGCCAGCAGCTTAGAGGGCACCTACAATGAGCAGTTCTTC

v_call: TRBV5-1
d_call: TRBD2
j_call: TRBJ2-7
clone_size: -
cdr3_aa: CASSLGTSGFLGGQYF
cdr3_nt: TGCGCCAGCAGCTTGGGGACTAGCGGGTTCCTAGGGGGGCAGTACTTC

v_call: TRBV2
d_call: TRBD1
j_call: TRBJ1-1
clone_size: -
cdr3_aa: CASTGTGGTNTEAFF
cdr3_nt: TGTGCCAGTACCGGGACAGGGGGCACAAACACTGAAGCTTTCTTT

v_call: TRBV7-2
d_call: -
j_call: TRBJ2-3
clone_size: -
cdr3_aa: CASSLQGTPTDTQYF
cdr3_nt: TGTGCCAGCAGCTTACAGGGAACGCCGACAGATACGCAGTATTTT

v_call: TRBV15
d_call: -
j_call: TRBJ2-5
clone_size: once
cdr3_aa: CATSRDREQETQYF
cdr3_nt: TGTGCCACCAGCAGAGACCGAGAACAAGAGACCCAGTACTTC

v_call: TRBV2
d_call: TRBD1
j_call: TRBJ1-5
clone_size: -
cdr3_aa: CASRTGTEINQPQHF
cdr3_nt: TGTGCCAGCAGGACCGGGACAGAAATTAATCAGCCCCAGCATTTT

v_call: TRBV7-2
d_call: TRBD1
j_call: TRBJ2-7
clone_size: -
cdr3_aa: CASSLLRDRDLVQYF
cdr3_nt: TGTGCCAGCAGCCTACTCCGGGACAGGGACCTTGTGCAGTACTTC

v_call: TRBV29-1
d_call: TRBD1
j_call: TRBJ1-1
clone_size: -
cdr3_aa: CSAAPGGSWNTEAFF
cdr3_nt: TGCAGCGCGGCCCCAGGGGGGAGTTGGAACACTGAAGCTTTCTTT

v_call: TRBV7-2
d_call: -
j_call: TRBJ2-7
clone_size: -
cdr3_aa: CASGAKPTSYEQYF
cdr3_nt: TGTGCCAGCGGGGCCAAACCGACCTCCTACGAGCAGTACTTC

v_call: TRBV10-1
d_call: -
j_call: TRBJ1-2
clone_size: -
cdr3_aa: CASSAQGKGANYGYTF
cdr3_nt: TGCGCCAGCAGTGCACAGGGAAAGGGAGCTAACTATGGCTACACCTTC

v_call: TRBV6-5
d_call: TRBD1
j_call: TRBJ1-5
clone_size: -
cdr3_aa: CASSPGTGGNQPQHF
cdr3_nt: TGTGCCAGCAGTCCCGGGACAGGGGGGAATCAGCCCCAGCATTTT

v_call: TRBV19
d_call: -
j_call: TRBJ1-5
clone_size: -
cdr3_aa: CASSMLGGTQPQHF
cdr3_nt: TGTGCCAGTAGTATGTTAGGGGGAACTCAGCCCCAGCATTTT

v_call: TRBV7-9
d_call: -
j_call: TRBJ1-4
clone_size: -
cdr3_aa: CASSLKEKNEKLFF
cdr3_nt: TGTGCCAGCAGCTTAAAGGAGAAGAATGAAAAACTGTTTTTT

v_call: TRBV5-8
d_call: TRBD1
j_call: TRBJ2-3
clone_size: -
cdr3_aa: CASSSGQGGDTQYF
cdr3_nt: TGTGCCAGCAGCTCGGGACAGGGTGGAGATACGCAGTATTTT

v_call: TRBV5-1
d_call: -
j_call: TRBJ2-7
clone_size: -
cdr3_aa: CASSSSLGNYEQYF
cdr3_nt: TGCGCCAGCAGCTCATCACTAGGGAACTACGAGCAGTACTTC

v_call: TRBV7-6
d_call: TRBD1
j_call: TRBJ2-1
clone_size: -
cdr3_aa: CASSSRQGSEQFF
cdr3_nt: TGTGCCAGCAGCTCGAGACAGGGCAGTGAGCAGTTCTTC

v_call: TRBV11-2
d_call: TRBD1
j_call: TRBJ1-5
clone_size: few
cdr3_aa: CASSPLGTGNQPQHF
cdr3_nt: TGTGCCAGCAGCCCCCTAGGGACAGGCAATCAGCCCCAGCATTTT

v_call: TRBV7-9
d_call: -
j_call: TRBJ2-2
clone_size: -
cdr3_aa: CASRLAQGNTGELFF
cdr3_nt: TGTGCCAGCAGGCTAGCACAGGGGAACACCGGGGAGCTGTTTTTT

v_call: TRBV23-1
d_call: -
j_call: TRBJ1-1
clone_size: -
cdr3_aa: CASSQSTGPGRNTEAFF
cdr3_nt: TGCGCCAGCAGTCAATCGACAGGTCCAGGGAGGAACACTGAAGCTTTCTTT

v_call: TRBV18
d_call: -
j_call: TRBJ2-2
clone_size: -
cdr3_aa: CASSPLGAGPNTGELFF
cdr3_nt: TGTGCCAGCTCACCCCTTGGGGCGGGGCCGAACACCGGGGAGCTGTTTTTT

v_call: TRBV29-1
d_call: TRBD1
j_call: TRBJ1-1
clone_size: -
cdr3_aa: CSVGQGSKEAFF
cdr3_nt: TGCAGCGTAGGACAGGGCTCAAAAGAAGCTTTCTTT